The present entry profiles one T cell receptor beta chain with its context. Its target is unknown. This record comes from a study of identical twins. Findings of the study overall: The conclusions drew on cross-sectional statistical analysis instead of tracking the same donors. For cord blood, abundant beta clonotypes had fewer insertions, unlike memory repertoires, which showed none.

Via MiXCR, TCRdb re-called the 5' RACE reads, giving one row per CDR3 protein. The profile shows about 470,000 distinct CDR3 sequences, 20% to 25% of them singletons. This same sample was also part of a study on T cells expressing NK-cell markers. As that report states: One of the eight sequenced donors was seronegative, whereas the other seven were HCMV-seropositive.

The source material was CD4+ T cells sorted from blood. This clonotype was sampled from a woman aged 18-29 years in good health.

The CDR3 region is CASSQVAGLSYEQYF. CDR3 DNA: TGCGCCAGCAGCCAAGTGGCGGGCCTCTCCTACGAGCAGTACTTC. The chain is built from TRBV4-3 and TRBJ2-7; perhaps TRBD2 as D (5 bases). Trimming stripped 1 base from V and 0 bases from J, with 10 bases between. The CDR3 covers 15 residues. Germline loops: CDR1 LGHNA, CDR2 YSLEER.